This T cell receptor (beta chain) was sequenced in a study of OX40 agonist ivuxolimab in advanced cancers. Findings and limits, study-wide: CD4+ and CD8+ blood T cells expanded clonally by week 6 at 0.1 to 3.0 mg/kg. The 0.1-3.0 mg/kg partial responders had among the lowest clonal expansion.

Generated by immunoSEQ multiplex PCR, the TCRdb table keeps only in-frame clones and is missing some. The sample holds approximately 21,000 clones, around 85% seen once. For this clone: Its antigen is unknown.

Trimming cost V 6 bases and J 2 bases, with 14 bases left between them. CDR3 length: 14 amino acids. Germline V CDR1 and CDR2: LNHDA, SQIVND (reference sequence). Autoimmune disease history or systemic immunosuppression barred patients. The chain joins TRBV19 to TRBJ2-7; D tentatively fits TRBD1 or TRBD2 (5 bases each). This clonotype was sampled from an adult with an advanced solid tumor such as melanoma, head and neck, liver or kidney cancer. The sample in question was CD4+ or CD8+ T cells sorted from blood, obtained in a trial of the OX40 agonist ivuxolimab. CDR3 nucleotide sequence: TGTGCCAGTAGCATCTACATGGGGGCCTACGAGCAGTACTTC. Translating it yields CASSIYMGAYEQYF.